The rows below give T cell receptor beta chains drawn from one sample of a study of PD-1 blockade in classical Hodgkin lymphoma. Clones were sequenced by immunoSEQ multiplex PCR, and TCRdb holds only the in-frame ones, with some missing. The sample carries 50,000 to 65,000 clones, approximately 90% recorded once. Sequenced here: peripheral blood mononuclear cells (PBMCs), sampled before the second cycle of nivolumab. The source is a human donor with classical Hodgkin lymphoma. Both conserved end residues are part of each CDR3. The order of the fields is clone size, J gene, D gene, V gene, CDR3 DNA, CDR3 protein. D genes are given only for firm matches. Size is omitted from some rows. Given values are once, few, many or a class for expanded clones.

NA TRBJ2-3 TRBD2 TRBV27 TGTGCCAGCAGTCGTACCGGGACTAGCGGGAGGGCCACAGATACGCAGTATTTT CASSRTGTSGRATDTQYF
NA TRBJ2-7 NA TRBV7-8 TGTGCCAGCAGCGCCACCGATTTAGAGCAGTACTTC CASSATDLEQYF
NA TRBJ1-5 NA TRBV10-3 TGTGCCATCAGTGAGACTAGGGCCAATCAGCCCCAGCATTTT CAISETRANQPQHF
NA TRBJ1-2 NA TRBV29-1 TGCAGCGTACTCACAGGGTGGATGAGCTATGGCTACACCTTC CSVLTGWMSYGYTF
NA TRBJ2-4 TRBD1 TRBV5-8 TGTGCCAGCAGTAGTGGACAGGGGAGAACCAAAAACATTCAGTACTTC CASSSGQGRTKNIQYF
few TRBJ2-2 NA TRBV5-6 TGTGCCAGCAGCGGGGCTGGGGGCTTGAACACCGGGGAGCTGTTTTTT CASSGAGGLNTGELFF
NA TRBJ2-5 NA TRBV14 TGTGCCAGCAGCCAAGGGACGGGGGCGCAACAAGAGACCCAGTACTTC CASSQGTGAQQETQYF
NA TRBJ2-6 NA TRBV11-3 TGTGCCAGCAGCTCCGGGGCGGCTGGGGCCAACGTCCTGACTTTC CASSSGAAGANVLTF
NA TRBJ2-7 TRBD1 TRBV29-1 TGCAGCGTTGAAGGGGTGACGGGACAGGGTTTTGGCGAGCAGTACTTC CSVEGVTGQGFGEQYF
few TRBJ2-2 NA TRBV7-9 TGTGCCAGCGGACTTTCTAACACCGGGGAGCTGTTTTTT CASGLSNTGELFF
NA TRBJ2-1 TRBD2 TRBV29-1 TGCAGCGTTGAAAGGGCTAGCGGGGGCAATGAGCAGTTCTTC CSVERASGGNEQFF
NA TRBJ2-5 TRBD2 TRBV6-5 TGTGCCAGCAGTAATGGGGGGGGTCGGCGGGAGACCCAGTACTTC CASSNGGGRRETQYF
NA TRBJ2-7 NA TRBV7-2 TGTGCCAGCAGTTTTGAGACAGGACCACTTCCGTTCTACGAGCAGTACTTC CASSFETGPLPFYEQYF
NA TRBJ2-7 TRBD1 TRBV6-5 TGTGCCAGCAGCAACTCAGGGGGCGAGCAGTACTTC CASSNSGGEQYF
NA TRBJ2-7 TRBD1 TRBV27 TGTGCCAGCAGTTTGGGGGGGACAGGGCGGGAGCAGTACTTC CASSLGGTGREQYF
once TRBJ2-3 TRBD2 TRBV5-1 TGCGCCAGCAGCCTATCGACTAGCGGGGGTAAAGATACGCAGTATTTT CASSLSTSGGKDTQYF
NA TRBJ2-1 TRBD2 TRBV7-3 TGTGCCAGCAGCCCCGCGGGGCTAGCGGATTACAATGAGCAGTTCTTC CASSPAGLADYNEQFF
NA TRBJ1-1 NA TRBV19 TGTGCCAGTAGTAACTTGACCCCTAAAGCTTTCTTT CASSNLTPKAFF
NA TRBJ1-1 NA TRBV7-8 TGTGCCAGCAGCCGGGATAAGACCACTGAAGCTTTCTTT CASSRDKTTEAFF
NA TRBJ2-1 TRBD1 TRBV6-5 TGTGCCAGCAGTTACTCCGGGACAGGGTACAATGAGCAGTTCTTC CASSYSGTGYNEQFF
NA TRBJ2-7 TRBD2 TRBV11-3 TGTGCCAGCAGCTTAGTCGGCCTAGCGGGAGGGCCCGCCTACGAGCAGTACTTC CASSLVGLAGGPAYEQYF
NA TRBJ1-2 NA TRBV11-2 TGTGCCAGCAGCTCCCACGCCGGGGCTAACTATGGCTACACCTTC CASSSHAGANYGYTF
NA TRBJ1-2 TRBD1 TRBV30 TGTGCCTGGAGAGGACAGGGCCGTCTTAACTATGGCTACACCTTC CAWRGQGRLNYGYTF
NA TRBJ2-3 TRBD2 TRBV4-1 TGCGCCAGCAGCCAAGGTGGGCACAGGGACGTAACGGGACTAGCGGCAGATACGCAGTATTTT CASSQGGHRDVTGLAADTQYF
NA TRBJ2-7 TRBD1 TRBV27 TGTGCCAGCAGTTTACCGGGACAGGGTGGGTATAGCGGCCACCCCATATACGAGCAGTACTTC CASSLPGQGGYSGHPIYEQYF
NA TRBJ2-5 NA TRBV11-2 TGTGCCAGCAGCTCCCGCCAAGAGACCCAGTACTTC CASSSRQETQYF
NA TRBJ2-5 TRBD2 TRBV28 TGTGCCAGCAGTTTACTTTGGGCTAGCGGGAGTATGGAGACCCAGTACTTC CASSLLWASGSMETQYF
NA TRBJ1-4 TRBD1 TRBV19 TGTGCCAGTAGTATATCCGCCGACAGGGATAATGAAAAACTGTTTTTT CASSISADRDNEKLFF
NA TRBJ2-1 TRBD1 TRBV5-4 TGTGCCAGCAGCTCACCGGGACAGCTCTGGAATGAGCAGTTCTTC CASSSPGQLWNEQFF
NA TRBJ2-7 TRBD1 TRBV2 TGTGCCAGCAGCCGGGACAGCGGCTCCTACGAGCAGTACTTC CASSRDSGSYEQYF
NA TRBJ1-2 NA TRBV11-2 TGTGCCAGCAGCTTACCCGGGGATGGCTACACCTTC CASSLPGDGYTF
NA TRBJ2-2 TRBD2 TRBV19 TGTGCCAGTAGGCCTAGCGGGCTGTACACCGGGGAGCTGTTTTTT CASRPSGLYTGELFF
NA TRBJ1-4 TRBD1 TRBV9 TGTGCCAGCAGCTCAGGGACAGGGGGCTCGAACGAAAAACTGTTTTTT CASSSGTGGSNEKLFF
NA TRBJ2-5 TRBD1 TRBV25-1 TGTGCCAGCAGTCAAACAGGGGTAGGAGAGACCCAGTACTTC CASSQTGVGETQYF
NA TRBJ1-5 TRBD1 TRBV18 TGTGCCAGCTCACCCACAGGGGACCAGCCCCAGCATTTT CASSPTGDQPQHF
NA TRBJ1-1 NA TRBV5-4 TGTGCCAGCATCCCCTTGGGTGGCGACACTGAAGCTTTCTTT CASIPLGGDTEAFF
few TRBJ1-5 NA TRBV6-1 TGTGCCAGCAGTGAAATGGTGCAGCAGCCCCAGCATTTT CASSEMVQQPQHF
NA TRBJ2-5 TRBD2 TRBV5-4 TGTGCCAGCAGCTCAATCGGCCGACTAGCGACCCCACAAGAGACCCAGTACTTC CASSSIGRLATPQETQYF
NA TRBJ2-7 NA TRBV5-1 TGCGCCAGCAGCTTGGCCGACACCTCCTACGAGCAGTACTTC CASSLADTSYEQYF
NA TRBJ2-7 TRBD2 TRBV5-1 TGCGCCAGCAGCTTCGCTGGCCCGGGACTAGCCACTTACGAGCAGTACTTC CASSFAGPGLATYEQYF
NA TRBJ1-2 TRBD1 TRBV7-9 TGTGCCAGCAGCTTAGCGGGACAGGAAGCTAACTATGGCTACACCTTC CASSLAGQEANYGYTF
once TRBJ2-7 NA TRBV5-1 TGCGCCAGCAGCTCGTCCAGGGCTACCCCCTACGAGCAGTACTTC CASSSSRATPYEQYF